These 13 T cell receptor beta chains came from one sample sequenced in a study of blood T cell repertoires in COVID-19. Using immunoSEQ multiplex PCR, the repertoire was profiled, and TCRdb retains in-frame clones only, with some absent. The repertoire holds 65,000 to 70,000 clones, with about 91% as singletons. Material: peripheral blood. These receptors came from a human donor with active COVID-19. The donor label of this sample is uncertain.

This chain uses TRBV18 with TRBJ1-3; 7 bases align to TRBD1. Looked up from germline, CDR1 is KGHSH and CDR2 is LQKENI. CDR3 length equals 14 residues. J was trimmed by 4 bases and V by 2 bases; bases with no gene match: 2. CDR3 amino acids: CASSPTGDGNTIYF. Written as DNA, the CDR3 is TGTGCCAGCTCACCAACAGGGGACGGAAACACCATATATTTT.

The chain couples TRBV24-1 to TRBJ2-1; D possibly corresponds to TRBD2 (6 bases). The germline gives CDR1 KGHDR, CDR2 SFDVKD. The V and J ends lost 6 bases and 3 bases respectively, with 17 bases between them. CDR3 length: 16 amino acids. CDR3 bases: TGTGCCACCAGTTCCCGGGGCGGAGGGGACTACAATGAGCAGTTCTTC. Protein: CATSSRGGGDYNEQFF.

This clone was counted a few times. This chain links TRBV7-2 with TRBJ1-3; TRBD1 matches at 7 bases. This CDR3 region has 15 residues. Trimming cost V 2 bases and J 4 bases; bases outside gene matches: 5. Germline-derived CDR1 and CDR2 are SGHTA and FQGNSA. The CDR3 loop reads CASSLMGTVGNTIYF. CDR3 sequence (DNA): TGTGCCAGCAGCTTAATGGGGACAGTAGGAAACACCATATATTTT.

The chain combines TRBV30 with TRBJ2-6; D uncertain. Germline CDR1 and CDR2: GTSNPN and SVGIG (reference sequence). The CDR3 has 14 residues. V lost 7 bases, J lost 0 bases, and 10 bases lay in between. The CDR3 DNA follows: TGTGCCTCTTCACGAGGCTCTGGGGCCAACGTCCTGACTTTC. Translating gives CASSRGSGANVLTF.

The chain recombines TRBV9 with TRBJ2-1; D is undetermined. The V gene lost 0 bases and the J gene lost 0 bases, with 10 bases spanning the gap. Germline CDR1 and CDR2: SGDLS and YYNGEE. This CDR3 contains 16 residues. As DNA, the CDR3 is TGTGCCAGCAGCGTAGCCCCTAGTCCCTCCTACAATGAGCAGTTCTTC. Protein: CASSVAPSPSYNEQFF.

This clone was seen a handful of times. The J gene is TRBJ2-1, the V gene TRBV24-1; D gene unclear. Germline V gene data show CDR1 as KGHDR and CDR2 as SFDVKD. This CDR3 comprises 18 residues. The V end lost 1 base, the J end lost 0 bases, and 15 bases lay between the germline ends. The CDR3 reads CATSDFKTAASSYNEQFF. DNA for the CDR3: TGTGCCACCAGTGATTTTAAGACGGCCGCTAGCTCCTACAATGAGCAGTTCTTC.

This clone was seen just once. The V call is TRBV2, the J call TRBJ2-7; the match to TRBD1 covers 9 bases. The CDR3 runs 15 residues. Trimming cost V 5 bases and J 6 bases; bases outside gene matches: 11. Per the germline V gene, CDR1 is SNHLY and CDR2 is FYNNEI. Here the CDR3 DNA reads TGTGCCAGCAGTAAGCTGCCGGGACAGGGCATCGAGCAGTACTTC. Encoded protein: CASSKLPGQGIEQYF.

The chain combines TRBV7-9 with TRBJ1-1, with 7 positions matching TRBD1. Germline V gene sequence: CDR1 SEHNR, CDR2 FQNEAQ (reference sequence). The CDR3 has 15 residues. V shed 5 bases and J 6 bases; nucleotides not matched to a gene: 12. The CDR3 sequence is CASSTRQGLSSEAFF. CDR3 sequence (DNA): TGTGCCAGCAGCACAAGACAGGGTCTGTCTTCTGAAGCTTTCTTT.

The CDR3 bases are TGTGCCAGCAGCACCCCTAGCGGAGCCTACAATGAGCAGTTCTTC. Protein product: CASSTPSGAYNEQFF. V is TRBV6-6 and J is TRBJ2-1, with 7 bases fitting TRBD2. The CDR3 is made up of 15 amino acids. CDR1 is MNHNY and CDR2 is SVGAGI in the germline V gene (reference sequence). The V gene end was trimmed by 6 bases and the J gene end by 2 bases; junction bases not matched to a gene: 7.

CDR3 DNA: TGTGCCAGCAGTTTATTACAGGTGAACACTGAAGCTTTCTTT. Translating gives CASSLLQVNTEAFF. The gene calls are TRBV28 and TRBJ1-1, with D possibly matching TRBD1 (5 bases). CDR1 MDHEN and CDR2 SYDVKM come from the germline V gene. With 1 base removed from V and 0 bases from J, the gap between germline ends came to 6 bases. The CDR3 extends over 14 amino acids.

The chain is built from TRBV19 and TRBJ1-1, with 8 nucleotides matching TRBD1. Per germline, CDR1 LNHDA and CDR2 SQIVND (reference sequence). J lost 4 bases, V lost 10 bases, and 11 bases had no gene match. The CDR3 runs 14 residues. This chain's CDR3 is CATNSLQGGTEAFF. The CDR3 nucleotides are TGTGCCACCAATTCCTTACAGGGGGGCACTGAAGCTTTCTTT.

The chain recombines TRBV6-2 or TRBV6-3 with TRBJ1-5; no firm D call. Trimming took 0 bases from V and 5 from J, leaving 17 bases between them. The CDR3 totals 17 residues. CDR1 is MNHEY and CDR2 is SVGEGT in the germline V gene. The DNA for the CDR3 is TGTGCCAGCAGTTACTCGAGTAGCGGCGTCAGGTATCAGCCCCAGCATTTT. Amino acid sequence: CASSYSSSGVRYQPQHF.

This clone was recorded once. J is TRBJ2-1 and V is TRBV12-3 or TRBV12-4; maybe TRBD2 (5 bases). The CDR3 extends over 12 amino acids. With 3 bases removed from V and 6 bases from J, the gap between germline ends came to 6 bases. CDR3 DNA sequence: TGTGCCAGCAGTTTGACTACCAATGAGCAGTTCTTC. This encodes CASSLTTNEQFF.